This TCR beta chain was sequenced for a study of technical replicates of blood from several donors. The CDR3 extends over 13 amino acids. Germline-derived CDR1 and CDR2 are SGHRS and YFSETQ. V dropped 6 bases and J dropped 2 bases, with 10 bases sitting between them. The method was immunoSEQ multiplex PCR; TCRdb's version includes in-frame clones alone and lacks a portion of them. The sample includes around 70,000 clones, approximately 97% of them seen just once. The sequenced material came from T cells isolated from PBMCs. The chain joins TRBV5-1 to TRBJ2-3; unclear D gene. This sequence originates from a human donor in good health. CDR3 sequence (DNA): TGCGCCAGCAATACAGAGTACACAGATACGCAGTATTTT. Translating gives CASNTEYTDTQYF.